These 28 T cell receptor beta chains originate from one sample sequenced in a study of blood T cells in healthy people across ages. A second PCR, run for roughly 7 to 12 cycles, used a sample-barcoded 5' primer plus a J-beta primer mix. MiXCR was run by TCRdb on the 5' RACE reads, yielding one entry per CDR3 protein. The data contain about 570,000 distinct CDR3 sequences, about 25% of them singletons. The sequenced sample was blood. These receptors were collected from a woman in her 70s in good health.

The V call is TRBV9, the J call TRBJ1-2; TRBD1 might be the D (6 bases). Trimming shortened V by 0 bases and J by 6 bases, and 15 bases separated the two germline ends. The CDR3 contains 15 residues. Germline V lookup: CDR1 SGDLS, CDR2 YYNGEE. CDR3 nucleotides: TGTGCCAGCAGCGTAGTAAACAGGGACGCGGATGGCTACACCTTC. Translation: CASSVVNRDADGYTF.

The chain links TRBV29-1 to TRBJ1-2; 8 bases align to TRBD1. V gave up 6 bases and J gave up 9 bases; unmatched junction bases: 15. Germline CDR1 and CDR2: SQVTM and ANQGSEA. CDR3 length: 14 residues. The CDR3 here is CSVTPLTGQGRYTF. For the CDR3, the DNA is TGCAGCGTGACCCCGCTAACAGGACAGGGTCGCTACACCTTC.

This chain links TRBV7-2 with TRBJ2-3; 12 bases are shared with TRBD2. J was trimmed by 2 bases and V by 5 bases; bases with no gene match: 8. Germline V gene lookup returns CDR1 SGHTA and CDR2 FQGNSA. The CDR3 totals 17 residues. The CDR3: CASSPHGLAGTTDTQYF. The DNA for the CDR3 is TGTGCCAGCAGCCCCCACGGACTAGCGGGGACCACAGATACGCAGTATTTT. Supplemented by reference TRBV7-2 and TRBJ2-3, the full variable domain reads GAGVSQSPSNKVTEKGKDVELRCDPISGHTALYWYRQSLGQGLEFLIYFQGNSAPDKSGLPSDRFSAERTGGSVSTLTIQRTQQEDSAVYLCASSPHGLAGTTDTQYFGPGTRLTVL.

The chain employs TRBV6-2 or TRBV6-3 and TRBJ1-5, with a weak D call TRBD1 (5 bases). Trimming stripped 6 bases from V and 7 bases from J, with 16 bases between. Germline V CDR1 and CDR2: MNHEY, SVGEGT. The CDR3 is 14 amino acids. The CDR3: CASRRLSPGQPQHF. The DNA of the CDR3 is TGTGCCAGCAGACGACTGTCCCCAGGGCAGCCCCAGCATTTT.

This clonotype came up a few times. Germline is not matched at one junction end, which may reflect a read error. The chain uses TRBV24-1 and TRBJ2-5, with D perhaps matching TRBD2 (6 bases). Gene TRBJ2-1 matches the end of the DNA better, so the J call may be wrong. In germline, CDR1 is KGHDR, CDR2 SFDVKD. The CDR3 is 13 residues long. The CDR3 coding sequence is TGTGCCACCAGCGATTTAGGGAGGATTGAGCAGTTCTTC. Its protein is CATSDLGRIEQFF.

This chain joins TRBV9 and TRBJ1-2; 7 bases agree with TRBD1. Germline V CDR1 and CDR2: SGDLS, YYNGEE. The CDR3 runs 14 residues. V shed 4 bases, J shed 7 bases, and the junction held 10 bases outside the gene matches. Written as DNA, the CDR3 is TGTGCCAGCAGCCCTCCGCAGGGGGGGATTGGCTACACCTTC. Protein sequence: CASSPPQGGIGYTF.

The chain joins TRBV7-3 to TRBJ2-5; maybe TRBD1 (6 bases). The CDR3 runs 16 residues. Trimming took off 1 base at V and 4 bases at J, with 16 bases between the two ends. Germline lookup yields CDR1 SGHTA and CDR2 FQGTGA. DNA of the CDR3: TGTGCCAGCAGCTTAAAAGGACAGATCTTGCGAGAGACCCAGTACTTC. Translated: CASSLKGQILRETQYF.

The rearrangement joins TRBV13 to TRBJ1-1, with no clear D. Trimming pared 5 bases from V and 3 bases from J, leaving 7 bases between. CDR3 length: 12 residues. Germline loops: CDR1 PRHDT, CDR2 FYEKMQ (reference sequence). CDR3 coding DNA: TGTGCCAGCAGCAAGAAGGACACTGAAGCTTTCTTT. It yields the protein CASSKKDTEAFF.

This clonotype was seen a few times. This chain joins TRBV4-1 and TRBJ1-5, with TRBD1 matching 9 bases. There are 16 residues in the CDR3. After removal of 2 bases from V and 4 bases from J, the junction contained 6 bases not matched to a gene. From germline, CDR1 is MGHRA and CDR2 YSYEKL. The CDR3: CASSQTAGTGNQPQHF. The CDR3 coding sequence is TGCGCCAGCAGCCAAACTGCCGGGACAGGGAATCAGCCCCAGCATTTT.

V and J are TRBV29-1 and TRBJ2-4, with D possibly TRBD2 on 5 matching bases. Looked up from germline, CDR1 is SQVTM and CDR2 is ANQGSEA. Deletions cut 4 bases from V and 8 bases from J, with 9 bases between. This CDR3 has 11 residues. Here the CDR3 DNA reads TGCAGCGTTGCCGGGAATCACATTCAGTACTTC. Translating gives CSVAGNHIQYF.

This clonotype was recorded a few times. The chain links TRBV5-6 to TRBJ2-3, with D hard to call. The V end was cut by 0 bases, the J end by 2 bases, with 16 bases between. CDR1 is SGHDT and CDR2 is YYEEEE in the germline V gene. The CDR3 runs to 17 residues. The CDR3 sequence: CASSLVPAVSHTDTQYF. The DNA for the CDR3 is TGTGCCAGCAGCTTGGTACCGGCAGTCTCCCACACAGATACGCAGTATTTT.

This clonotype appeared once. The chain employs TRBV20-1 and TRBJ2-5; D uncertain. There are 12 residues in the CDR3. V dropped 3 bases and J dropped 3 bases, with 8 bases sitting between them. The germline V gene encodes CDR1 DFQATT and CDR2 SNEGSKA (reference sequence). The CDR3, as DNA: TGCAGTGCTAGGGACGATAAAGAGACCCAGTACTTC. This translates into CSARDDKETQYF.

The table lists this clonotype with a few counts. The V gene is TRBV6-6, the J gene TRBJ2-7, with 7 bases fitting TRBD1. The V gene's germline CDR1 is MNHNY and CDR2 SVGAGI (reference sequence). Unmatched junction bases numbered 6, after V lost 0 bases and J lost 1 base. The CDR3 extends over 16 amino acids. The CDR3, as DNA: TGTGCCAGCAGTTACTCGGAAGGGGGCCAATCCTACGAGCAGTACTTC. Residues: CASSYSEGGQSYEQYF.

This clonotype was seen a handful of times. The CDR3 spells CSARSASGEAYNEQFF. Written as DNA, the CDR3 is TGCAGTGCTAGATCGGCTAGCGGGGAGGCGTACAATGAGCAGTTCTTC. This sequence joins TRBV20-1 and TRBJ2-1, with 9 bases identical to TRBD2. V lost 2 bases and J lost 4; bases outside the gene matches: 9. Germline loops: CDR1 DFQATT, CDR2 SNEGSKA (reference sequence). The CDR3 covers 16 residues.

The J gene is TRBJ2-3, the V gene TRBV20-1, with 10 positions matching TRBD2. The CDR3 has 16 residues. Unmatched junction bases numbered 6, after V lost 2 bases and J lost 1 base. Germline V gene sequence: CDR1 DFQATT, CDR2 SNEGSKA (reference sequence). The CDR3 loop is CSARSSSGGGTDTQYF. The CDR3 nucleotides read TGCAGTGCTAGAAGTTCTAGCGGGGGTGGCACAGATACGCAGTATTTT.

J is TRBJ1-1 and V is TRBV29-1; 9 bases line up with TRBD1. V trimming: 2 bases; J trimming: 3 bases; junction bases outside the gene matches: 1. The CDR3 length is 13 residues. Per germline, CDR1 SQVTM and CDR2 ANQGSEA. CDR3 amino acids: CSVERDRDTEAFF. DNA for the CDR3: TGCAGCGTTGAAAGGGACAGGGACACTGAAGCTTTCTTT.

The J gene is TRBJ2-3, the V gene TRBV4-1, with 10 positions matching TRBD2. V lost 0 bases to trimming and J lost 3 bases; unmatched junction nucleotides: 6. Germline V gene lookup returns CDR1 MGHRA and CDR2 YSYEKL. There are 17 residues in the CDR3. DNA for the CDR3: TGCGCCAGCAGCCAAGAAGATTCTAGCGGGGGAACAGATACGCAGTATTTT. It translates to CASSQEDSSGGTDTQYF.

This clonotype appeared a few times. An end of the junction differs from the germline gene, which may be a read error. The chain has TRBV29-1 and TRBJ1-1, with a tentative D call TRBD1 (6 bases). The CDR3 spans 12 residues. Germline V gene lookup returns CDR1 SQVTM and CDR2 ANQGSEA. CDR3 amino acids: CSVGWGPTEAFF. As DNA, the CDR3 is TGTAGCGTCGGATGGGGGCCCACTGAAGCTTTCTTT.

In this sample, this clonotype turned up a few times. The chain couples TRBV2 to TRBJ2-1; 10 nucleotides align to TRBD2. Looked up from germline, CDR1 is SNHLY and CDR2 is FYNNEI. Unmatched junction bases numbered 10, after V lost 6 bases and J lost 8 bases. The CDR3 runs to 15 residues. The CDR3, as DNA: TGTGCCAGCAGACTGAGAACTAGCGGGGCCGATGAGCAGTTCTTC. It translates to CASRLRTSGADEQFF.

This clonotype has a handful of counts. The germline gene is not matched at one end of the junction; a read error may be the cause. The genes are TRBV20-1 and TRBJ2-5, with D possibly being TRBD2 (6 bases). CDR3 length: 13 amino acids. CDR1 is DFQATT, CDR2 SNEGSKA, per germline (reference sequence). For the CDR3, the DNA is TGCAGTGCTGAGGTTAGCGGTTTAGAGACCCAGTGCTTC. Translation: CSAEVSGLETQCF.

The chain has TRBV3-1 and TRBJ1-1; TRBD1 aligns across 7 bases. V lost 4 bases, J lost 7 bases, and 0 bases stayed unmatched. Germline V gives CDR1 LGHDT, CDR2 YNNKEL (reference sequence). The length of the CDR3 is 11 residues. The CDR3: CASSRDSEAFF. In DNA, the CDR3 is TGTGCCAGCAGCCGGGACAGTGAAGCTTTCTTT.

The V call is TRBV15, the J call TRBJ2-1; 14 bases match TRBD2. V lost 1 base to trimming and J lost 7 bases; unmatched junction nucleotides: 6. Germline assignment: CDR1 LNHNV and CDR2 YYDKDF (reference sequence). This CDR3 has 17 residues. For the CDR3, the DNA is TGTGCCACCAGCAGAGGCCATGGGACTAGCGGGGGAAATGAGCAGTTCTTC. Translating gives CATSRGHGTSGGNEQFF.

This clonotype occurred a few times. The CDR3 DNA reads as TGTGCCACCAGTGATCCCCGGCCAGGGTCCTACAATGAGCAGTTCTTC. Translating it yields CATSDPRPGSYNEQFF. The chain links TRBV24-1 to TRBJ2-1; TRBD1 is a possible D gene (5 bases). The CDR3 sequence is 16 residues long. Germline V gene sequence: CDR1 KGHDR, CDR2 SFDVKD. Trimming removed 3 bases from V and 1 base from J, with 12 bases in between.

This clonotype was seen more than once but under ten times. The chain recombines TRBV10-3 with TRBJ1-1; 7 bases fit TRBD1. The CDR3 covers 13 residues. CDR1 and CDR2 (germline): ENHRY, SYGVKD. The V gene end was trimmed by 10 bases and the J gene end by 1 base; junction bases not matched to a gene: 6. The CDR3 DNA is TGTGCCACCGAGCGGACAGGGAACACTGAAGCTTTCTTT. Translated: CATERTGNTEAFF.

This clonotype was seen more than once but under ten times. The rearrangement joins TRBV20-1 to TRBJ2-1; D gene ambiguous. Near its end, the DNA agrees better with TRBJ2-5, so the J call may be wrong. The CDR3 has 13 residues. Germline V CDR1 and CDR2: DFQATT, SNEGSKA (reference sequence). The CDR3 loop reads CSARGVPKETQYF. Here the CDR3 DNA reads TGCAGTGCTAGAGGGGTCCCGAAAGAGACCCAGTACTTC.

This clonotype was counted between two and nine times. The V call is TRBV4-3, the J call TRBJ2-5; 8 positions agree with TRBD1. The CDR3 sequence is 16 residues long. Germline trimming cut 0 bases from V and 3 bases from J; bases unmatched to any gene: 6. In germline, CDR1 is LGHNA, CDR2 YSLEER. The CDR3 bases are TGCGCCAGCAGCCAAGATTTCGGACAGGGAAAAGAGACCCAGTACTTC. Encoded protein: CASSQDFGQGKETQYF.

This chain's CDR3 is CSASEGQGNQPQHF. Here the CDR3 DNA reads TGCAGTGCTAGCGAGGGCCAGGGGAATCAGCCCCAGCATTTT. J is TRBJ1-5 and V is TRBV20-1, with a possible D match to TRBD1 (6 bases). Germline-derived CDR1 and CDR2 are DFQATT and SNEGSKA (reference sequence). The CDR3 totals 14 residues. The ends were cut back, 3 bases at V and 4 bases at J, with 13 bases in the middle.

The chain uses TRBV4-3 and TRBJ2-2, with 8 bases fitting TRBD2. Per the germline V gene, CDR1 is LGHNA and CDR2 is YSLEER. Losses at the gene ends were 2 bases for V and 6 bases for J; bases not matched to a gene: 8. The CDR3 contains 16 residues. CDR3 nucleotide sequence: TGCGCCAGCAGCCAAAGGACTAGCTTGTTGCCCGGGGAGCTGTTTTTT. This sequence encodes CASSQRTSLLPGELFF.